This TCR beta chain was sequenced in a study of blood T cells in healthy people across ages. A sample-barcoded 5' primer and a J-beta primer mix were used in a second PCR of roughly 7 to 12 cycles. Each CDR3 protein is one row after TCRdb ran MiXCR on the 5' RACE reads. The repertoire consists of about 1.6 million distinct CDR3 sequences, with around 35% occurring once and the leading ten covering around 11%. In this sample, this clonotype turned up a few times. Trimming stripped 0 bases from V and 0 bases from J, with 11 bases between. This CDR3 is 16 amino acids long. Germline V gene data show CDR1 as SGHAT and CDR2 as FQNNGV. Samples each yielded at least 5.5 micrograms of total RNA.

This sequence originates from a woman aged 30 to 39 in good health. Source material: blood. The chain combines TRBV11-2 with TRBJ1-2; tentatively, D is TRBD1 (6 bases). CDR3 sequence (DNA): TGTGCCAGCAGCTTAGAGCCCGGGACAACTAACTATGGCTACACCTTC. It encodes CASSLEPGTTNYGYTF.